Only a few counts were recorded for the clone carrying this T cell receptor delta chain. As yet, its antigen is unknown. TCRdb's listed protein matches a much larger clone and diverges from this DNA's translation at residue 8, likely through a read error; the protein shown comes from the DNA. V gave up 0 bases and J gave up 2 bases, with 22 bases separating them. The CDR3 length is 19 residues. Germline V gene data show CDR1 as TSWWSYY and CDR2 as QGS. These data belong to a study of γδ T cells in repeated Plasmodium falciparum infection. For the study at large: Four controlled malaria infections with P. falciparum NF54 spanned 644 days. Samples were taken at baseline, before some infections, and 21 days after each. Study outcomes and limitations: Compared with Australian children, Malian Vdelta2-negative repertoires seemed more clonal, less diverse, less shared.

Sequencing covered both gamma and delta TCR chains per sample. TCRdb reran clone calling via CATT on the multiplex PCR reads. The repertoire has 90,000 to 95,000 delta-chain clones, approximately 0.96% of them found once; the top ten carry more than 9%. Bulk repertoires came from Vgamma9/Vdelta2+ or Vdelta2-negative gammadelta T cells flow-sorted from PBMC. The J gene is TRDJ1, the V gene TRDV1, with D unresolved. Matching the DNA to germline supplied the J gene, which TCRdb does not give. Sequenced: gamma-delta T cells from blood. The clonotype was recovered from a pool of human donors (malaria-infected and uninfected, not separated). CDR3 DNA: TGTGCTCTTGGGGAACTAGAGACGTCCCGGTCCTTTATTACCGATAAACTCATCTTT. Its translation is CALGELETSRSFITDKLIF.